These T cell receptor beta chains were read from a single sample in a study of T cells after yellow fever vaccination. TCRdb processed the 5' RACE reads anew with MiXCR; each CDR3 protein has one entry. This table holds 340,000 or so distinct CDR3 sequences, roughly an eighth found once. This sample comprised CD4+ T cells sorted from PBMCs, obtained 15 days after the yellow fever booster vaccination. The source of these receptors is a man in his late teens or twenties who received the YFV17D yellow fever vaccine. CDR3s include the opening cysteine and the closing phenylalanine or tryptophan. A D gene is named only where the DNA matches it firmly. Clone size is given for some rows only: seen once, a few or many times, or a class if the clone is expanded.

V,J,size,D,CDR3,DNA
TRBV7-2,TRBJ2-1,-,TRBD1,CASRGTGGGNEQFF,TGTGCCAGCAGGGGGACAGGGGGCGGCAATGAGCAGTTCTTC
TRBV9,TRBJ2-3,many,-,CASSLPASDTQYF,TGTGCCAGCAGCCTCCCAGCATCAGATACGCAGTATTTT
TRBV20-1,TRBJ1-5,few,TRBD1,CSALKGQANQPQHF,TGCAGTGCTCTGAAGGGACAGGCCAATCAGCCCCAGCATTTT
TRBV12-3/TRBV12-4,TRBJ1-6,-,-,CASSLGSGKDSPLHF,TGTGCCAGCAGTTTAGGATCAGGGAAGGATTCACCCCTCCACTTT
TRBV7-3,TRBJ2-3,-,-,CASSLGAARGDTQYF,TGTGCCAGCAGCTTAGGAGCCGCCCGCGGAGATACGCAGTATTTT
TRBV7-6,TRBJ2-7,few,-,CASSLRQGSYEQYF,TGTGCCAGCAGCTTACGGCAGGGTTCCTACGAGCAGTACTTC
TRBV7-9,TRBJ1-1,few,TRBD1,CASRPRQGVVTEAFF,TGTGCCAGCAGACCTCGACAGGGAGTCGTCACTGAAGCTTTCTTT
TRBV18,TRBJ1-2,-,-,CASSPDTTGGNAYGYTF,TGTGCCAGCTCACCTGACACGACAGGAGGGAACGCCTATGGCTACACCTTC
TRBV18,TRBJ2-7,-,-,CASSLSVSYEQYF,TGTGCCAGCTCACTTAGCGTTTCCTACGAGCAGTACTTC
TRBV5-6,TRBJ2-3,many,-,CASSSGRPPGTDTQYF,TGTGCCAGCAGCTCCGGACGTCCCCCCGGGACAGATACGCAGTATTTT
TRBV12-3/TRBV12-4,TRBJ2-7,-,TRBD1,CASRPTGSEQYF,TGTGCCAGCAGACCGACAGGGAGCGAGCAGTACTTC
TRBV10-3,TRBJ2-5,few,-,CATTGGAEETQYF,TGTGCCACCACTGGTGGGGCAGAAGAGACCCAGTACTTC
TRBV10-2,TRBJ2-3,many,-,CASSEQGSADTQYF,TGCGCCAGCAGTGAACAGGGATCGGCAGATACGCAGTATTTT
TRBV7-2,TRBJ2-3,many,TRBD2,CASSPRVQRGTDTQYF,TGTGCCAGCAGCCCCCGAGTCCAGCGGGGGACAGATACGCAGTATTTT
TRBV5-1,TRBJ2-1,many,TRBD2,CASSSGGVNEQFF,TGCGCCAGCAGCTCGGGAGGTGTCAATGAGCAGTTCTTC
TRBV20-1,TRBJ2-1,many,TRBD1,CSARDRTGLHEQFF,TGCAGTGCTAGAGATCGGACAGGTTTGCATGAGCAGTTCTTC
TRBV5-1,TRBJ2-2,many,TRBD1,CASSLQGDTGELFF,TGCGCCAGCAGCCTACAGGGGGACACCGGGGAGCTGTTTTTT
TRBV20-1,TRBJ2-5,few,-,CSATWTGETQYF,TGCAGTGCTACCTGGACCGGAGAGACCCAGTACTTC
TRBV5-6,TRBJ2-7,few,TRBD1,CASSLLGDRGRDEQYF,TGTGCCAGCAGCTTGCTTGGTGACAGGGGACGCGACGAGCAGTACTTC
TRBV12-3/TRBV12-4,TRBJ1-3,few,-,CASSVGYSGNTIYF,TGTGCCAGCAGTGTGGGGTACTCTGGAAACACCATATATTTT
TRBV3-1,TRBJ1-1,-,TRBD1,CASNSDRGMAFF,TGTGCCAGCAACAGTGACAGGGGCATGGCTTTCTTT
TRBV11-2,TRBJ1-1,many,-,CASSRHPRGRRDTEAFF,TGTGCCAGCAGCCGTCACCCGCGTGGGCGTCGGGACACTGAAGCTTTCTTT
TRBV11-2,TRBJ2-7,-,-,CASSFPGKGYEQYF,TGTGCCAGCAGCTTCCCAGGAAAAGGCTACGAGCAGTACTTC
TRBV27,TRBJ2-3,-,TRBD2,CASAGLAESTDTQYF,TGTGCCAGCGCGGGACTAGCGGAAAGCACAGATACGCAGTATTTT
TRBV7-3,TRBJ1-1,-,-,CASSPGGGVTEAFF,TGTGCCAGCAGCCCCGGGGGGGGAGTGACTGAAGCTTTCTTT
TRBV7-9,TRBJ1-2,many,TRBD1,CASSLARQGGSGYTF,TGTGCCAGCAGCTTAGCCCGACAGGGTGGCAGTGGCTACACCTTC
TRBV6-1,TRBJ2-1,-,-,CASSGTSPRNEQFF,TGTGCCAGCAGTGGGACTTCCCCCCGCAATGAGCAGTTCTTC
TRBV20-1,TRBJ1-4,-,-,CSARDRGEKLFF,TGCAGTGCTAGAGACAGGGGCGAAAAACTGTTTTTT
TRBV6-5,TRBJ2-2,few,-,CASSYGLGGGKTGELFF,TGTGCCAGCAGTTACGGCTTAGGAGGGGGCAAGACCGGGGAGCTGTTTTTT
TRBV5-1,TRBJ2-5,few,-,CASSPGTLETQYF,TGCGCCAGCAGCCCAGGAACCCTTGAGACCCAGTACTTC
TRBV12-3/TRBV12-4,TRBJ1-2,few,-,CASNIRGANYGYTF,TGTGCCAGCAACATTAGGGGGGCTAACTATGGCTACACCTTC
TRBV20-1,TRBJ1-1,-,-,CSARGGGTSTEAFF,TGCAGTGCTAGAGGGGGAGGGACTAGCACTGAAGCTTTCTTT
TRBV5-1,TRBJ1-1,-,-,CASNSGGRNTEAFF,TGCGCCAGCAACTCGGGGGGTCGGAACACTGAAGCTTTCTTT
TRBV5-1,TRBJ2-3,many,TRBD2,CASSKLAGGNTDTQYF,TGCGCCAGCAGCAAACTAGCGGGGGGAAACACAGATACGCAGTATTTT
TRBV5-6,TRBJ1-4,-,-,CASSPRAVRGGRGEKLFF,TGTGCCAGCAGCCCCCGTGCGGTTCGGGGTGGACGAGGGGAAAAACTGTTTTTT
TRBV20-1,TRBJ1-1,few,TRBD1,CSALEVYRGSSNTEAFF,TGCAGTGCCCTAGAGGTTTACAGGGGGAGTTCGAACACTGAAGCTTTCTTT
TRBV5-1,TRBJ2-1,many,TRBD2,CASSPKAGTSSYNEQFF,TGCGCCAGCAGCCCCAAAGCGGGGACCAGCTCCTACAATGAGCAGTTCTTC
TRBV12-3/TRBV12-4,TRBJ1-2,-,TRBD1,CASSFRQGESYTF,TGTGCCAGCAGTTTCCGACAGGGGGAGAGCTACACCTTC
TRBV25-1,TRBJ2-3,many,-,CASSEFSGRTGTDTQYF,TGTGCCAGCAGTGAATTCTCTGGACGCACGGGCACAGATACGCAGTATTTT
TRBV19,TRBJ1-1,few,-,CASSPVEGTEAFF,TGTGCCAGTAGTCCCGTGGAGGGCACTGAAGCTTTCTTT
TRBV9,TRBJ1-1,-,TRBD1,CASSVVDRAKGATEAFF,TGTGCCAGCAGCGTAGTGGACAGGGCAAAAGGTGCCACTGAAGCTTTCTTT
TRBV12-3/TRBV12-4,TRBJ1-4,-,-,CASSFGSSTNEKLFF,TGTGCCAGCAGTTTCGGGTCTTCAACTAATGAAAAACTGTTTTTT
TRBV6-5,TRBJ1-5,-,-,CASSHKYNQPQHF,TGTGCCAGCAGCCACAAGTACAATCAGCCCCAGCATTTT
TRBV7-9,TRBJ1-1,few,-,CASSLAGQEAFF,TGTGCCAGCAGCTTAGCCGGACAGGAAGCTTTCTTT
TRBV14,TRBJ1-1,many,TRBD1,CASSQKRTGVNTEAFF,TGTGCCAGCAGCCAAAAAAGGACAGGGGTGAACACTGAAGCTTTCTTT
TRBV7-9,TRBJ2-7,many,-,CASKGLKGDSYEQYF,TGTGCCAGCAAAGGTCTGAAGGGGGACTCCTACGAGCAGTACTTC
TRBV5-4,TRBJ2-7,-,-,CASSPRGGTGRDEQYF,TGTGCCAGCAGCCCCCGAGGCGGGACGGGAAGGGACGAGCAGTACTTC
TRBV6-2/TRBV6-3,TRBJ2-5,-,-,CASSSPTGRAGETQYF,TGTGCCAGCAGTTCCCCAACGGGGCGGGCAGGAGAGACCCAGTACTTC
TRBV20-1,TRBJ2-1,few,TRBD2,CSASTSGGYNEQFF,TGCAGTGCTTCCACTAGCGGGGGTTACAATGAGCAGTTCTTC
TRBV7-9,TRBJ1-3,few,-,CASSTAISGNTIYF,TGTGCCAGCAGCACAGCGATCTCTGGAAACACCATATATTTT
TRBV5-1,TRBJ2-1,-,-,CASSLGLTGIDRTGEQFF,TGCGCCAGCAGCTTGGGACTAACAGGGATCGATCGGACCGGTGAGCAGTTCTTC
TRBV30,TRBJ1-4,-,TRBD1,CASRDRGREKLFF,TGTGCCTCCCGGGACAGGGGTAGGGAAAAACTGTTTTTT
TRBV7-2,TRBJ2-1,-,-,CASSRASEPYNEQFF,TGTGCCAGCAGCCGAGCTAGCGAGCCCTACAATGAGCAGTTCTTC
TRBV5-6,TRBJ2-2,many,-,CASSLQGNTGELFF,TGTGCCAGCAGCTTGCAGGGGAACACCGGGGAGCTGTTTTTT
TRBV3-1,TRBJ1-1,-,-,CASSLTDGGTFF,TGTGCCAGCAGCCTAACTGATGGGGGCACTTTCTTT
TRBV5-1,TRBJ2-3,few,TRBD2,CASSSTRGGGNTQYF,TGCGCCAGCAGCAGTACACGGGGGGGAGGAAATACGCAGTATTTT
TRBV7-2,TRBJ2-3,many,-,CASSPNQRDTQYF,TGTGCCAGCAGCCCGAACCAACGGGATACGCAGTATTTT
TRBV20-1,TRBJ2-7,-,-,CREELDVNSYEQYF,TGCAGGGAAGAGCTTGACGTCAACTCCTACGAGCAGTACTTC
TRBV7-2,TRBJ2-2,-,TRBD2,CASRPSGVNTGELFF,TGTGCCAGCAGACCTAGCGGGGTGAACACCGGGGAGCTGTTTTTT
TRBV7-9,TRBJ1-6,many,-,CASSLSGRNSPLHF,TGTGCCAGCAGCTTGAGTGGCCGTAATTCACCCCTCCACTTT